This record looks at one TCR beta chain sequence and its context. No antigen is known for it. This entry is derived from a study of glioma-infiltrating T cells after dendritic cell vaccination. Study observations and caveats: Higher pretreatment TIL content predicted longer progression-free time and survival.

Libraries were prepared by immunoSEQ multiplex PCR; TCRdb keeps only in-frame clonotypes and omits some of them. The sample records 65,000 to 90,000 clones, roughly 87% being singletons. Germline trimming cut 6 bases from V and 5 bases from J; bases unmatched to any gene: 9. Germline V gives CDR1 LNHDA, CDR2 SQIVND (reference sequence). CDR3 length: 16 residues. The sequence was obtained from a human donor with glioblastoma. This chain uses TRBV19 with TRBJ2-4, with 11 nucleotides matching TRBD2. The source material was blood, sampled before dendritic cell vaccination. Here the CDR3 reads CASSRLGLAGENIQYF. The CDR3 DNA is TGTGCCAGTAGCCGCCTCGGACTAGCGGGCGAAAACATTCAGTACTTC.